This entry concerns a single T cell receptor beta chain. What it recognizes is unknown. The data were produced by immunoSEQ multiplex PCR, yet TCRdb's version contains in-frame clones alone and is incomplete. The sample lists 33,000 or so clones; approximately 48% were seen once. The sample comes from a study of cytotoxic CD8 clonotypes in ibrutinib-treated CLL. At the level of the study: On average, over 80,000 productive rearrangements and just over 250,000 productive templates per sample. Overall study findings and caveats: Progressing and sustained-remission patients had different sampling times.

The germline CDR1 and CDR2 sequences are SGHNT and YYREEE (reference sequence). The CDR3 loop spans 15 amino acids. V lost 2 bases to trimming and J lost 3 bases; unmatched junction nucleotides: 7. The chain carries TRBV5-4 and TRBJ2-7, with 8 bases lining up with TRBD2. The sample here was PBMCs, taken before ibrutinib treatment. This sequence originates from a human donor with chronic lymphocytic leukemia. Here the CDR3 DNA reads TGTGCCAGCAGCTTTGGAGATAGCGGGGTCTACGAGCAGTACTTC. Translation: CASSFGDSGVYEQYF.